The clone carrying this TCR beta chain was observed many times. Antigen unknown. The sample belongs to a study of T cells in Graves' hyperthyroidism and ophthalmopathy. RNA transcripts provided the source from which TCR beta CDR3 regions were amplified. In the first-round RT-PCR of the TCR CDR3, the HTBI primer set was used. MiXCR, run by TCRdb on the multiplex PCR reads, gives a single entry per CDR3 protein. The sample lists around 270,000 distinct CDR3 sequences, roughly a fifth seen once, with roughly 40% in the top ten. This CDR3 spans 15 amino acids. Germline loops: CDR1 MDHEN, CDR2 SYDVKM. Losses at the gene ends were 5 bases for V and 3 bases for J; bases not matched to a gene: 5. Study-wide findings and caveats: Ophthalmopathy, as predicted by the model, came a median about seven months after the prediction. A 13 V-J model separated ophthalmopathy from stable hyperthyroidism.

The genes are TRBV28 and TRBJ2-1; the match to TRBD2 covers 9 bases. The TCR comes from a man in his forties or fifties with Graves' ophthalmopathy. The sample taken for sequencing was blood. This CDR3 is CASSPAGGFYNEQFF. DNA for the CDR3: TGTGCCAGCAGTCCAGCGGGGGGCTTCTACAATGAGCAGTTCTTC.